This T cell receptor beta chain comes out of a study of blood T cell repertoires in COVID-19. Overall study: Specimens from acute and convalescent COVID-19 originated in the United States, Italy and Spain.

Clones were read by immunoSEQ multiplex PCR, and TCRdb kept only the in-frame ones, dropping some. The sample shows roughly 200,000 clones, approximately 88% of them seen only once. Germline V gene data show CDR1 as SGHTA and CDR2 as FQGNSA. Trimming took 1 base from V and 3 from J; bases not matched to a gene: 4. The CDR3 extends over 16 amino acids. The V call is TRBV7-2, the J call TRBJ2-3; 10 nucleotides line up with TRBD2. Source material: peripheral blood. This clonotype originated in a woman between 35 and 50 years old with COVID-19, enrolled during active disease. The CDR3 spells CASSLEGTSATDTQYF. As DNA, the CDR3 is TGTGCCAGCAGCTTAGAAGGGACTAGCGCTACAGATACGCAGTATTTT.